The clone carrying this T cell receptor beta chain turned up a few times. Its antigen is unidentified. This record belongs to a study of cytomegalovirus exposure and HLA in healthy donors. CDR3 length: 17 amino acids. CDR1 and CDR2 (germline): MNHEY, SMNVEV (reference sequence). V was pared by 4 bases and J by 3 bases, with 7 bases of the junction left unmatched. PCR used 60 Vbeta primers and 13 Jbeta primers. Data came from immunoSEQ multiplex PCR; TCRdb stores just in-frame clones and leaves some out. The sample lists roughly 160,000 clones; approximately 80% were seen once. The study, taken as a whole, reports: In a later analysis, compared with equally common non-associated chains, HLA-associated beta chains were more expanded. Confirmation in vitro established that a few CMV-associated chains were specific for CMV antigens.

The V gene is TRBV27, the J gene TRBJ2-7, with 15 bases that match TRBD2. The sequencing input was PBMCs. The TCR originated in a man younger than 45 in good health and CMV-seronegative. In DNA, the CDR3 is TGTGCCAGCAGTTCTCCGGGACTAGCGGGAGGAAGCTACGAGCAGTACTTC. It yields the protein CASSSPGLAGGSYEQYF.